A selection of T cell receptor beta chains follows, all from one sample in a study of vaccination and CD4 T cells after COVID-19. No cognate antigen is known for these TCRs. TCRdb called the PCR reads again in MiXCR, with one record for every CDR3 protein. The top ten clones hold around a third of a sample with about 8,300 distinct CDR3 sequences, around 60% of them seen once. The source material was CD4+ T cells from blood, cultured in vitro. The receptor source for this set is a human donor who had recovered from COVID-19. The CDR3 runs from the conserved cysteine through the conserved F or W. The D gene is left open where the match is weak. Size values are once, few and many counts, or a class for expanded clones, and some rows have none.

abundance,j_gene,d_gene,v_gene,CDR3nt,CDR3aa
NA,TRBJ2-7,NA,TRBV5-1,TGCGCCAGCAGCTTGGATCCGGGGGCAGCCTACGAGCAGTACTTC,CASSLDPGAAYEQYF
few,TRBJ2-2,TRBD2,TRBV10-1,TGCGCCAGCAGTGAAGGGAGGGAGTGGCACACCGGGGAGCTGTTTTTT,CASSEGREWHTGELFF
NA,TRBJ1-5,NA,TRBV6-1,TGTGCCAGCAGACAGGGTTGGTACCAGCCCCAGCATTTT,CASRQGWYQPQHF
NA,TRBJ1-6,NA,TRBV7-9,TGTGCCAGCAGCTTAGGCACTAATTCACCCCTCCACTTT,CASSLGTNSPLHF
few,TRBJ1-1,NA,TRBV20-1,TGCAGACCAGGTCGGGGGGGGAACACTGAAGCTTTCTTT,CRPGRGGNTEAFF
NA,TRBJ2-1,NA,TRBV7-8,TGTGCCAGCAGCTTAGGCGCCCGCTACAATGAGCAGTTCTTC,CASSLGARYNEQFF
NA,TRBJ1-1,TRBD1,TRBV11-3,TGTGCCAGCAGCACGGGACAGGAGATAGTCGAAGCTTTCTTT,CASSTGQEIVEAFF
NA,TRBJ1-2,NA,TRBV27,TGTGCCACCAAAAAGGCGGACTCTAACTATGGCTACACCTTC,CATKKADSNYGYTF
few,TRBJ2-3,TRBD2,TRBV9,TGTGCCAGCAGCGTAGTGGGACTAGCGGCCACAGATACGCAGTATTTT,CASSVVGLAATDTQYF
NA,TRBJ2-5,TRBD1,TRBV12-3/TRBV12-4,TGTGCCAGCAGTCTAGGGACAGGACAAGAGACCCAGTACTTC,CASSLGTGQETQYF
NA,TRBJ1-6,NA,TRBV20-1,TGCAGTGCTACCACAACCAATTCACCCCTCCACTTT,CSATTTNSPLHF
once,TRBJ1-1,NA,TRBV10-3,TGTGCCATCAGTGATTCGCCAGGTATGAACACTGAAGCTTTCTTT,CAISDSPGMNTEAFF
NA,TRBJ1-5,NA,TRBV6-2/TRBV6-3,TGTGCCAGTGACCAGGCGGCCTATAGCAATCAGCCCCAGCATTTT,CASDQAAYSNQPQHF
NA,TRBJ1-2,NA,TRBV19,TGTGCCAGTAGTTGGGCAGGGATTCGCTATGGCTACACCTTC,CASSWAGIRYGYTF
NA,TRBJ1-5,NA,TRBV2,TGTGCCAGCAGGGGGGAGGATCAGCCCCAGCATTTT,CASRGEDQPQHF
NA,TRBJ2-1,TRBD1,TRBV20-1,TGCAGTGCTAGGTTAGGGACAGGGGGCTACAATGAGCAGTTCTTC,CSARLGTGGYNEQFF
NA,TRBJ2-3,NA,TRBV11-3,TGTGCCAGCAGCTTAGACGGGAGCACAGATACGCAGTATTTT,CASSLDGSTDTQYF
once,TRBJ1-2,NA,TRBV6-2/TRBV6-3,TGTGCCAGCAGTTACGGGCAGATGATCTATGGCTACACCTTC,CASSYGQMIYGYTF
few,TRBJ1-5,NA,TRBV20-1,TGCAGTGCGTCCAGAATGAATCAGCCCCAGCATTTT,CSASRMNQPQHF
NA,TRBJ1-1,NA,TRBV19,TGTGCCACCCTTCAGGCGGAGGGGAATACTGAAGCTTTCTTT,CATLQAEGNTEAFF
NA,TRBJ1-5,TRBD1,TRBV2,TGTGCCAGCAGGGGACAGGCTAATCAGCCCCAGCATTTT,CASRGQANQPQHF
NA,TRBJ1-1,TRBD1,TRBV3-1,TGTGCCAGCAGTACAGGGGCGAACACTGAAGCTTTCTTT,CASSTGANTEAFF
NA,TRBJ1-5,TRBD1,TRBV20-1,TGCAGTGCTAGAGACCGGACAGGTAGTCAGCCCCAGCATTTT,CSARDRTGSQPQHF
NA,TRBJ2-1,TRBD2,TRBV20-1,TGCAGTGCTAGACCACTAGCGGGAGGGCAGGGAATAAATGAGCAGTTCTTC,CSARPLAGGQGINEQFF